A selection of T cell receptor beta chains follows, all from one sample in a study of blood T cell repertoires in COVID-19. The assay was immunoSEQ multiplex PCR, and TCRdb's table has in-frame clones only and misses some. This sample has 150,000 to 200,000 clones, with around 84% found just once. Sequenced: peripheral blood. Receptors were obtained from a man aged 40-50 years with active or convalescent COVID-19. Both conserved end residues are part of each CDR3. A D gene is named only where the DNA matches it firmly. Clone size is given for some rows only: seen once, a few or many times, or a class if the clone is expanded.

J gene: TRBJ2-7
V gene: TRBV29-1
clone size: -
D gene: -
CDR3 DNA: TGCAGCGCAACGACAGGCGCGCTTATGCAGTACTTC
CDR3 protein: CSATTGALMQYF

J gene: TRBJ2-7
V gene: TRBV28
clone size: -
D gene: TRBD2
CDR3 DNA: TGTGCCAGCAGACGTGACGGGAGGAGGTACTTC
CDR3 protein: CASRRDGRRYF

J gene: TRBJ2-7
V gene: TRBV25-1
clone size: -
D gene: -
CDR3 DNA: TGTGCCAGCAGTGAGTTGGCGGGGCCGGGTAACCTCTACGAGCAGTACTTC
CDR3 protein: CASSELAGPGNLYEQYF

J gene: TRBJ1-2
V gene: TRBV10-3
clone size: -
D gene: -
CDR3 DNA: TGTGCCATCAGTGAGTACGGACAGACCCCAGGGGGCTACACCTTC
CDR3 protein: CAISEYGQTPGGYTF

J gene: TRBJ2-1
V gene: TRBV6-5
clone size: -
D gene: TRBD1
CDR3 DNA: TGTGCCAGCAGTTTCGAGGGACAGGGGAGATACAATGAGCAGTTCTTC
CDR3 protein: CASSFEGQGRYNEQFF

J gene: TRBJ1-4
V gene: TRBV6-5
clone size: -
D gene: TRBD1
CDR3 DNA: TGTGCCAGCAGAAACGGACAGGGCCAAGGTGAAAAACTGTTTTTT
CDR3 protein: CASRNGQGQGEKLFF

J gene: TRBJ1-1
V gene: TRBV7-2
clone size: -
D gene: -
CDR3 DNA: TGTGCCAGCAGCTTAATACTCATGAACACTGAAGCTTTCTTT
CDR3 protein: CASSLILMNTEAFF

J gene: TRBJ2-7
V gene: TRBV19
clone size: -
D gene: TRBD2
CDR3 DNA: TGTGCCAGTAGTGCGGGACTAGCGGGGGTTGAGCAGTACTTC
CDR3 protein: CASSAGLAGVEQYF

J gene: TRBJ1-4
V gene: TRBV12-3/TRBV12-4
clone size: few
D gene: -
CDR3 DNA: TGTGCCAGCAGTTTCTCGGGGGACGAAAAACTGTTTTTT
CDR3 protein: CASSFSGDEKLFF

J gene: TRBJ2-4
V gene: TRBV2
clone size: -
D gene: -
CDR3 DNA: TGTGCCAGCCTGGAAGTGGGCTTCAAAAACATTCAGTACTTC
CDR3 protein: CASLEVGFKNIQYF

J gene: TRBJ2-6
V gene: TRBV4-3
clone size: -
D gene: -
CDR3 DNA: TGCGCCAGCAGCCCGGCCACACAGGCATGGGCGTCTGGGGCCAACGTCCTGACTTTC
CDR3 protein: CASSPATQAWASGANVLTF

J gene: TRBJ1-4
V gene: TRBV7-2
clone size: -
D gene: -
CDR3 DNA: TGTGCCAGCAGCTTCTCAACTAATGAAAAACTGTTTTTT
CDR3 protein: CASSFSTNEKLFF

J gene: TRBJ1-2
V gene: TRBV6-4
clone size: once
D gene: TRBD1
CDR3 DNA: TGTGCCAGCAGCCTAGACAGGGGCTATGGCTACACCTTC
CDR3 protein: CASSLDRGYGYTF

J gene: TRBJ2-4
V gene: TRBV30
clone size: few
D gene: -
CDR3 DNA: TGTGCCTGGAGTGACCGGACAGACCAATATCCCTCGCTGGCTAGGGCCAAAAACATTCAGTACTTC
CDR3 protein: CAWSDRTDQYPSLARAKNIQYF

J gene: TRBJ2-5
V gene: TRBV3-1/TRBV3-2
clone size: -
D gene: TRBD2
CDR3 DNA: TGTGCCAGCAGTCAAGGGACTAGCGGGGCAGAGACCCAGTACTTC
CDR3 protein: CASSQGTSGAETQYF

J gene: TRBJ2-7
V gene: TRBV19
clone size: -
D gene: -
CDR3 DNA: TGTGCCAGTAATGGACAGATGATAGAGTACTTC
CDR3 protein: CASNGQMIEYF

J gene: TRBJ2-2
V gene: TRBV7-2
clone size: -
D gene: TRBD2
CDR3 DNA: TGTGCCAGCAGTTCGGGACTAGCGGGCACCGGGGAGCTGTTTTTT
CDR3 protein: CASSSGLAGTGELFF

J gene: TRBJ1-1
V gene: TRBV3-1/TRBV3-2
clone size: -
D gene: -
CDR3 DNA: TGTGCCAGCAGCCAAGGACTGATGAACACTGAAGCTTTCTTT
CDR3 protein: CASSQGLMNTEAFF

J gene: TRBJ2-7
V gene: TRBV5-6
clone size: -
D gene: TRBD2
CDR3 DNA: TGTGCCAGCAGTGGACTAGCGGGCCGACCGGGCTCCTACGAGCAGTACTTC
CDR3 protein: CASSGLAGRPGSYEQYF

J gene: TRBJ2-1
V gene: TRBV5-1
clone size: few
D gene: TRBD1
CDR3 DNA: TGCGCCAGCAGCTTGACAGGGGACTCCTACAATGAGCAGTTCTTC
CDR3 protein: CASSLTGDSYNEQFF